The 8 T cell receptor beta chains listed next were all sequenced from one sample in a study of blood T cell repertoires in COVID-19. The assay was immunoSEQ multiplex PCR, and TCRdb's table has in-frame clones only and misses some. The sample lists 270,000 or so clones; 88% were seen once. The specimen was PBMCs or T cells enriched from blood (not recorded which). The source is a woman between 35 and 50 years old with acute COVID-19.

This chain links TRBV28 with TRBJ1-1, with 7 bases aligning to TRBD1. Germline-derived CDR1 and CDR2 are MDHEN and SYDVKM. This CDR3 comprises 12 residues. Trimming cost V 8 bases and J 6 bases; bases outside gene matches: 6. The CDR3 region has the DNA TGTGCCAGCCAAGGACAGGTGGCTGAAGCTTTCTTT. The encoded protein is CASQGQVAEAFF.

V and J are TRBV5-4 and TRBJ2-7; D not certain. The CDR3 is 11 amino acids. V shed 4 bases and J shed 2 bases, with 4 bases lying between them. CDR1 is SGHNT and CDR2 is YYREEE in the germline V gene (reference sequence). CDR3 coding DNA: TGTGCCAGCAGCGGAGCCTACGAGCAGTACTTC. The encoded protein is CASSGAYEQYF.

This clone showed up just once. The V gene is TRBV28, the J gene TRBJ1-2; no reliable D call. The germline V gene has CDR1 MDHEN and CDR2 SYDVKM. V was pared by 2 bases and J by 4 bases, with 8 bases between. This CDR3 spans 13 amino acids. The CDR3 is CASSLQSGYGYTF. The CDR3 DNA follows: TGTGCCAGCAGTTTACAGTCGGGCTATGGCTACACCTTC.

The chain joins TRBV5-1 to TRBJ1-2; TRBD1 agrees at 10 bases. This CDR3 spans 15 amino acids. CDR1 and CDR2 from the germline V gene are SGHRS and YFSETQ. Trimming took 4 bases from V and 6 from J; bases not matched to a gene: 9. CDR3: CASSDRTGGPDGYTF. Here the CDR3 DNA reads TGCGCCAGCAGCGACCGGACAGGGGGACCAGATGGCTACACCTTC.

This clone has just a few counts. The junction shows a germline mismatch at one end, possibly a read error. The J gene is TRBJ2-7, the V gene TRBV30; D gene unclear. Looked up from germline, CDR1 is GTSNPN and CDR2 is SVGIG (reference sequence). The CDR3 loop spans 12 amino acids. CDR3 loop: CAWGVLRDEQYF. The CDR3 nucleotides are TGTGCCTGGGGTGTTCTTCGAGACGAGCAGTACTTC.

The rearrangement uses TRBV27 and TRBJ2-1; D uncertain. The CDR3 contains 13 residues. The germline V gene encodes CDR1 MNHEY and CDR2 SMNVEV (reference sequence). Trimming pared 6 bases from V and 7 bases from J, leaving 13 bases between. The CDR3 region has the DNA TGTGCCAGCAGCCGAAATCGGAGAAATGAGCAGTTCTTC. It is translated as CASSRNRRNEQFF.

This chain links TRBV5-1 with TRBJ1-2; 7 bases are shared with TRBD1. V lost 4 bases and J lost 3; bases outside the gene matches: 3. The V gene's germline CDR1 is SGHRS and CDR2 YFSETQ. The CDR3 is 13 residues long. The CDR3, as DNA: TGCGCCAGCAGCGCCGGGACAGACTATGGCTACACCTTC. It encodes CASSAGTDYGYTF.

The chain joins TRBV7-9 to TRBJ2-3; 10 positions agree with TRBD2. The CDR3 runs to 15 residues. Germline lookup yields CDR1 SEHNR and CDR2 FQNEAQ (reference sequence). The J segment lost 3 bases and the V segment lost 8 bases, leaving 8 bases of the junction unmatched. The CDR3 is CASSSGTSVTDTQYF. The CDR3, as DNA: TGTGCCAGCTCCTCCGGGACTAGCGTTACAGATACGCAGTATTTT.